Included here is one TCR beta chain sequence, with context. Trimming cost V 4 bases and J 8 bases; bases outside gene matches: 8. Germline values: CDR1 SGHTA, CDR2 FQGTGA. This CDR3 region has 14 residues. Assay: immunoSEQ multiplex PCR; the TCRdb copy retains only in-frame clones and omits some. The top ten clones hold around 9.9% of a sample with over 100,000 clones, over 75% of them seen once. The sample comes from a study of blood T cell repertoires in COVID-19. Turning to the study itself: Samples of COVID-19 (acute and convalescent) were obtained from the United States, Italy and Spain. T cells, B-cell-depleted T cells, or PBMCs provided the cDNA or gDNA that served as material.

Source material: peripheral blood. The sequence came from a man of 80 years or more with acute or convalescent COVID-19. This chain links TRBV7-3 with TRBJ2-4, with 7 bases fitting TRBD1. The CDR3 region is CASSSGQPRDIQYF. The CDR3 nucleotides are TGTGCCAGCAGCTCGGGACAGCCCCGGGACATTCAGTACTTC. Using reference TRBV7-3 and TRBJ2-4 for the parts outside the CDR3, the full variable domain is GAGVSQTPSNKVTEKGKYVELRCDPISGHTALYWYRQSLGQGPEFLIYFQGTGAADDSGLPNDRFFAVRPEGSVSTLKIQRTERGDSAVYLCASSSGQPRDIQYFGAGTRLSVL.